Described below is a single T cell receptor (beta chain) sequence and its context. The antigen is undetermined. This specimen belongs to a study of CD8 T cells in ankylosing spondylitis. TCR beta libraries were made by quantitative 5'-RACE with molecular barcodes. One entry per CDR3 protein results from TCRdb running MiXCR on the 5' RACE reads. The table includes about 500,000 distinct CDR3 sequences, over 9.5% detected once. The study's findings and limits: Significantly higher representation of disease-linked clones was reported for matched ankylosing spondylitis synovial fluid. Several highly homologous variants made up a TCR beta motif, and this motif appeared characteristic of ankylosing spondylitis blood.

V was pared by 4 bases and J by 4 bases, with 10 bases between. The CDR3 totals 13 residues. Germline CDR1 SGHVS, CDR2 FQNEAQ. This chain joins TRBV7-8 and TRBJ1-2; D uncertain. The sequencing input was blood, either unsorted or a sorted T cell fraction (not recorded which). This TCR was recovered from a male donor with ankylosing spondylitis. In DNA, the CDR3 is TGTGCCAGCAGCTCGGACGGACTCTATGGCTACACCTTC. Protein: CASSSDGLYGYTF.